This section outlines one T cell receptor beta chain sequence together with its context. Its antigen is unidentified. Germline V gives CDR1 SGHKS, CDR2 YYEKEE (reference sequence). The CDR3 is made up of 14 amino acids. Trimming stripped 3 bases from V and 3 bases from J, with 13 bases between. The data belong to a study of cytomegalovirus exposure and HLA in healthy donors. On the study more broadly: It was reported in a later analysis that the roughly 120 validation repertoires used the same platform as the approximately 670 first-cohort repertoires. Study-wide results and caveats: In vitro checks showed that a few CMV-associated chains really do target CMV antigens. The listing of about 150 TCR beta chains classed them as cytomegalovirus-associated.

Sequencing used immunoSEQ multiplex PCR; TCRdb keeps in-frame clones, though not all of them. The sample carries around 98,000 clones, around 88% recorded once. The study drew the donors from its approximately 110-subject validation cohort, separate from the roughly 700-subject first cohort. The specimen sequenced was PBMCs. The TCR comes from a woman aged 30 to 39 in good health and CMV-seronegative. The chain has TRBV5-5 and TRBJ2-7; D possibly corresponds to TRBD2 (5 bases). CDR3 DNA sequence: TGTGCCAGCAGCTCGAATCGGGGATACTACGAGCAGTACTTC. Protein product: CASSSNRGYYEQYF.